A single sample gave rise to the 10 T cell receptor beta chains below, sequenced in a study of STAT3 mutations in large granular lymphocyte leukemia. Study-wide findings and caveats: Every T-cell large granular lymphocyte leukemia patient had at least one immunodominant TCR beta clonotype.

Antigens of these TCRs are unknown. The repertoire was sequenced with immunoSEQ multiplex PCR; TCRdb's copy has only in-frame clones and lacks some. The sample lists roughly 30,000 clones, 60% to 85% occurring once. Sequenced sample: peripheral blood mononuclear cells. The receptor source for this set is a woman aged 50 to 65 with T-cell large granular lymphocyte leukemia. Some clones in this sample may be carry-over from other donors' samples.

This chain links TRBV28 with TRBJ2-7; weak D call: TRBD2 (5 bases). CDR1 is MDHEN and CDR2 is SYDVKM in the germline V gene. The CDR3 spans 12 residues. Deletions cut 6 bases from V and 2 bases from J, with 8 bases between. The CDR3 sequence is CASRTKPYEQYF. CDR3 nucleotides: TGTGCCAGCAGGACTAAACCCTACGAGCAGTACTTC.

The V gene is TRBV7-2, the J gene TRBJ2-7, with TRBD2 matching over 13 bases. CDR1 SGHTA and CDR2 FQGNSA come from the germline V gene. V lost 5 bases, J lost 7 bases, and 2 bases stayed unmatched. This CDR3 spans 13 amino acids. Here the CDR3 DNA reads TGTGCCAGCAGCCAGGGACTAGCGGGGGAGCAGTACTTC. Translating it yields CASSQGLAGEQYF. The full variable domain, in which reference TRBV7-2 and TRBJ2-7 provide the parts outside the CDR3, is GAGVSQSPSNKVTEKGKDVELRCDPISGHTALYWYRQSLGQGLEFLIYFQGNSAPDKSGLPSDRFSAERTGGSVSTLTIQRTQQEDSAVYLCASSQGLAGEQYFGPGTRLTVT.

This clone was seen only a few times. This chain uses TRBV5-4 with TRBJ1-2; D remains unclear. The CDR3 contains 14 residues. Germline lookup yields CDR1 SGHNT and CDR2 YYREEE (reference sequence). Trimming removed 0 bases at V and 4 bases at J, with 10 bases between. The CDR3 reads CASSLDSEGYGYTF. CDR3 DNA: TGTGCCAGCAGCTTGGACTCCGAGGGCTATGGCTACACCTTC.

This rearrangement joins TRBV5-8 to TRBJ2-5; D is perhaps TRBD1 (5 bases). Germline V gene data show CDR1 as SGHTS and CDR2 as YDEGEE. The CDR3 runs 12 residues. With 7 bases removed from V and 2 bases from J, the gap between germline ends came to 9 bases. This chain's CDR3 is CASSGWQETQYF. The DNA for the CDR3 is TGTGCCAGCTCAGGGTGGCAAGAGACCCAGTACTTC.

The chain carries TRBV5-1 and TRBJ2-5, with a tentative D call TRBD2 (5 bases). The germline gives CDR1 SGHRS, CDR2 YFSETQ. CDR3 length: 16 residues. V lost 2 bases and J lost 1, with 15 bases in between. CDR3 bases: TGCGCCAGCAGCTTAATCGAGCGGCGTATCCAAGAGACCCAGTACTTC. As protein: CASSLIERRIQETQYF.

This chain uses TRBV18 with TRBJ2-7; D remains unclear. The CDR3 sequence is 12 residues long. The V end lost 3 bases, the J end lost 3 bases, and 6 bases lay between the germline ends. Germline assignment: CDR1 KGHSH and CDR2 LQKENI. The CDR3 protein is CASSPDLYEQYF. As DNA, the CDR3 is TGTGCCAGCTCACCGGACCTCTACGAGCAGTACTTC.

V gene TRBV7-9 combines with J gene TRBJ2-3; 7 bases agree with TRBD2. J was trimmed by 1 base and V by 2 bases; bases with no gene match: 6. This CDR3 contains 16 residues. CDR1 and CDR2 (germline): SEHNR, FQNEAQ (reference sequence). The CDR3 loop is CASSLQLALRTDTQYF. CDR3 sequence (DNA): TGTGCCAGCAGCTTACAACTAGCGCTTCGCACAGATACGCAGTATTTT. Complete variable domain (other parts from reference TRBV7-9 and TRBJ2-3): DTGVSQNPRHKITKRGQNVTFRCDPISEHNRLYWYRQTLGQGPEFLTYFQNEAQLEKSRLLSDRFSAERPKGSFSTLEIQRTEQGDSAMYLCASSLQLALRTDTQYFGPGTRLTVL.

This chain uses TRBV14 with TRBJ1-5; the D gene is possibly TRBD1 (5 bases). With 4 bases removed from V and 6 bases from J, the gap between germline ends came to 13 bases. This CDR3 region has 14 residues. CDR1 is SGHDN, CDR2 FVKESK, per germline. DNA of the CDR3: TGTGCCAGCAGCCTAGGGACGAGGAGTCAGCCCCAGCATTTT. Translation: CASSLGTRSQPQHF.

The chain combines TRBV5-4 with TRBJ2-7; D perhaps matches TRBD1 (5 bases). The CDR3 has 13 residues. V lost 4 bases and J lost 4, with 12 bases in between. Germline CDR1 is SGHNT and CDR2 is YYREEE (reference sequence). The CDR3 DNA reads TGTGCCAGCAGCCAGGCCCCAGGGTACGAGCAGTACTTC. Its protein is CASSQAPGYEQYF.

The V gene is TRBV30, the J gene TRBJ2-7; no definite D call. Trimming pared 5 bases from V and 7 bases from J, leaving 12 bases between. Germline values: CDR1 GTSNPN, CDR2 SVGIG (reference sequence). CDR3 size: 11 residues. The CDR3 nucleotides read TGTGCCTGGTCAGTTCGGGCGGAGCAGTACTTC. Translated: CAWSVRAEQYF.